The source of this TCR beta chain is a study of blood T cell repertoires in COVID-19. In the original workflow: Estimation of nucleated cell counts relied on the amplification of reference gene primers. Sequenced by immunoSEQ multiplex PCR; TCRdb stores in-frame clones only, minus some. For V, J and clone size, that table is used; D and trimming come from the DNA. The profile covers tens of thousands of clones, with 80% to 90% appearing a single time and just over 5.5% taken by the ten largest. The V end lost 1 base, the J end lost 7 bases, and 13 bases lay between the germline ends. The V gene's germline CDR1 is SGHDN and CDR2 FVKESK. There are 15 residues in the CDR3.

The J gene is TRBJ2-2, the V gene TRBV14; D is unclear. The clonotype originates from a woman older than 75 with active or convalescent COVID-19. The sample was peripheral blood. The CDR3 DNA reads TGTGCCAGCAGCCAAGTCCCGGGTTCCGGCGGGGAGCTGTTTTTT. It translates to CASSQVPGSGGELFF.